This T cell receptor (beta chain) was identified in a study of cytotoxic CD8 clonotypes in ibrutinib-treated CLL. Study as a whole: Following treatment for a median roughly twelve months, range 6 to 36, response samples were then taken. Samples showed on average about 240,000 productive templates and 80,000 to 100,000 productive rearrangements. Study-wide results and caveats: Whereas clonality rose at ibrutinib response, it declined toward baseline at progression. Public clonotypes showed up rarely, and on treatment they shrank or held steady.

As for this clone: The antigen is undetermined.

Assay used: immunoSEQ multiplex PCR; TCRdb lists only in-frame clones, some missing. The sample holds around 310,000 clones, about 80% seen once. With 5 bases removed from V and 14 bases from J, the gap between germline ends came to 16 bases. Germline V CDR1 and CDR2: PRHDT, FYEKMQ (reference sequence). The CDR3 is 12 residues long. The receptor was isolated from a human donor with chronic lymphocytic leukemia. The chain uses TRBV13 and TRBJ2-4; no clear D gene. The source was PBMCs, collected before ibrutinib treatment. CDR3: CASSPSPPTKYF. The CDR3 nucleotides are TGTGCCAGCAGCCCCAGCCCTCCCACCAAGTACTTC. The variable domain in full, completed from reference TRBV13 and TRBJ2-4, reads AAGVIQSPRHLIKEKRETATLKCYPIPRHDTVYWYQQGPGQDPQFLISFYEKMQSDKGSIPDRFSAQQFSDYHSELNMSSLELGDSALYFCASSPSPPTKYFGAGTRLSVL.